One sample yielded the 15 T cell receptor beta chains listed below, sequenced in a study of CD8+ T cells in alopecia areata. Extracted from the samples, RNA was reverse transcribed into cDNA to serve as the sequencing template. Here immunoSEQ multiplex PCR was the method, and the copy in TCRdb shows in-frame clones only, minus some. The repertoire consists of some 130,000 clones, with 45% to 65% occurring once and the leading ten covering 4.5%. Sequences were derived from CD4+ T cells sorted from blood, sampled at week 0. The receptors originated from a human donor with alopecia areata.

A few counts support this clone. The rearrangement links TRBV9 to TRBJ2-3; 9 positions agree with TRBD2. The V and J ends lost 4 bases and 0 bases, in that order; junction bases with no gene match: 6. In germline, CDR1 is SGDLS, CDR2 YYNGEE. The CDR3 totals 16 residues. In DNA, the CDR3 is TGTGCCAGCAGCCCGCGACTAGCGGATAGCACAGATACGCAGTATTTT. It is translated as CASSPRLADSTDTQYF.

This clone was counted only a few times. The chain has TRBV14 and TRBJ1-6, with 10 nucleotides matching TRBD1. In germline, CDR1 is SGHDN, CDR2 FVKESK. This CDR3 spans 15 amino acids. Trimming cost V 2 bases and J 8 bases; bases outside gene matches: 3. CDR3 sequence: CASSQLGTGDSPLHF. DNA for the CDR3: TGTGCCAGCAGCCAATTGGGGACAGGGGATTCACCCCTCCACTTT.

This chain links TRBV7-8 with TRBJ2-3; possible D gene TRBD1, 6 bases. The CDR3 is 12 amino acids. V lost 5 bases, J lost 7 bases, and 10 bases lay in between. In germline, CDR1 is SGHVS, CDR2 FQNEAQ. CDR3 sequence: CASSNTGYTQYF. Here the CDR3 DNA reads TGTGCCAGCAGCAACACAGGGTATACGCAGTATTTT.

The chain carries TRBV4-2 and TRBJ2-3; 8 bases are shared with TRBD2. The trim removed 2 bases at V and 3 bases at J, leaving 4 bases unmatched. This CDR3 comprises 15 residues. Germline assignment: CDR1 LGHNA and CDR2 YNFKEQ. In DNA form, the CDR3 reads TGTGCCAGCAGCCAACGGGGGGGGAAAACAGATACGCAGTATTTT. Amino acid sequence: CASSQRGGKTDTQYF.

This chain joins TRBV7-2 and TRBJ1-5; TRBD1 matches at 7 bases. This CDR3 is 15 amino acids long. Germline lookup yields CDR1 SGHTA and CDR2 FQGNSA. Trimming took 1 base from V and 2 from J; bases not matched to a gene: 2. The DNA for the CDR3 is TGTGCCAGCAGCTTAGAACAGGGGCGCAATCAGCCCCAGCATTTT. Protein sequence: CASSLEQGRNQPQHF.

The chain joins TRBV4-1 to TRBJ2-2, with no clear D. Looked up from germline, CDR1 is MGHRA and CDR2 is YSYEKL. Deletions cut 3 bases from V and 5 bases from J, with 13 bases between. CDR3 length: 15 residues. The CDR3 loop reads CASSQTFRETGELFF. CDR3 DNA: TGCGCCAGCAGCCAGACCTTCCGAGAGACCGGGGAGCTGTTTTTT.

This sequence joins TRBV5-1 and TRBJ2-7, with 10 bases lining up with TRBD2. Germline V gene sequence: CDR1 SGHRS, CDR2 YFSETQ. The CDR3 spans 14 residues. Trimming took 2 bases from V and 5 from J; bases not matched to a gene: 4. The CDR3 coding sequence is TGCGCCAGCAGCTTCACTAGCGGGGCGGACGAGCAGTACTTC. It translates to CASSFTSGADEQYF.

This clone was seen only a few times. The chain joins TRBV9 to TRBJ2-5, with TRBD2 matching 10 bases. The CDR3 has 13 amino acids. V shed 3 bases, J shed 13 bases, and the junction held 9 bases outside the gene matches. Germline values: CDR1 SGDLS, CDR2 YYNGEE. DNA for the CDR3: TGTGCCAGCAGCGCCGGGCAGGGACTAGCGATGTACTTC. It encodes CASSAGQGLAMYF.

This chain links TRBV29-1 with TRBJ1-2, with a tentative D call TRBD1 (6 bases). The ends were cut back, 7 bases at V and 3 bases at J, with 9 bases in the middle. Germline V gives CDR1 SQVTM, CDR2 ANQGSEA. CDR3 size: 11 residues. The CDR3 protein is CSGGADYGYTF. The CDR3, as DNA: TGCAGCGGGGGGGCTGACTATGGCTACACCTTC.

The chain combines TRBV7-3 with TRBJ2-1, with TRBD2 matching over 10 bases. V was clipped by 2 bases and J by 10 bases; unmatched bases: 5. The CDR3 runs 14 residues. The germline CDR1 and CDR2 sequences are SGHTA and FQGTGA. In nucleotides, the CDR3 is TGTGCCAGCAGCTTATCAGCGGGAGGGCGCGAGCAGTTCTTC. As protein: CASSLSAGGREQFF.

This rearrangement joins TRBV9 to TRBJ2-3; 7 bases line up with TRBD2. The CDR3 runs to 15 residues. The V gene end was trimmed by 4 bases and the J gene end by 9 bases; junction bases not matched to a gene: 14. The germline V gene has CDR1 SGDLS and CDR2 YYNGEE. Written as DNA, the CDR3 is TGTGCCAGCAGCCGTGATTGGGGGGGATCAGGGACGCAGTATTTT. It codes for CASSRDWGGSGTQYF. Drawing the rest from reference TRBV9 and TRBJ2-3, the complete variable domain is DSGVTQTPKHLITATGQRVTLRCSPRSGDLSVYWYQQSLDQGLQFLIQYYNGEERAKGNILERFSAQQFPDLHSELNLSSLELGDSALYFCASSRDWGGSGTQYFGPGTRLTVL.

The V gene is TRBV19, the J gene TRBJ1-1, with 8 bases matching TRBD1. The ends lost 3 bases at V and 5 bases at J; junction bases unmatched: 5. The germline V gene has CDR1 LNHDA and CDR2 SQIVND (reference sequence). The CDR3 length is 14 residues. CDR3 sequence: CASSISRGQTEAFF. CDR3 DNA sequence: TGTGCCAGTAGTATCAGCAGGGGGCAAACTGAAGCTTTCTTT.

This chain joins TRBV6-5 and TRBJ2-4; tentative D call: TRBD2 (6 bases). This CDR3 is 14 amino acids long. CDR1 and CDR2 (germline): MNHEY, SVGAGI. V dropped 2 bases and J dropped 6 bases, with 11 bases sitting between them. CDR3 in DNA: TGTGCCAGCAGTTACAGGGGACTGCCAAACATTCAGTACTTC. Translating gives CASSYRGLPNIQYF.

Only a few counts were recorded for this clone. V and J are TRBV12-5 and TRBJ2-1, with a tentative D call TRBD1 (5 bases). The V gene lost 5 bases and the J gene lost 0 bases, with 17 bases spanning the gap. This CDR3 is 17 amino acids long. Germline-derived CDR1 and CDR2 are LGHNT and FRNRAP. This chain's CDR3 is CASGLPTEPSSYNEQFF. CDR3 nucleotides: TGTGCTAGTGGTCTCCCGACAGAACCAAGCTCCTACAATGAGCAGTTCTTC.

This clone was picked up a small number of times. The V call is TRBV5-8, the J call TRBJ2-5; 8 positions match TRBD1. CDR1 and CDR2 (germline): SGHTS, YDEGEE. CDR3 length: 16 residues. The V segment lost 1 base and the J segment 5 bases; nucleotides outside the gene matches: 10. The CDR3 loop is CASSLSGPGGSETQYF. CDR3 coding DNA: TGTGCCAGCAGCTTGAGTGGGCCAGGGGGCTCGGAGACCCAGTACTTC. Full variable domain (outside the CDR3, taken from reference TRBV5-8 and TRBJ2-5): EAGVTQSPTHLIKTRGQQATLRCSPISGHTSVYWYQQALGLGLQFLLWYDEGEERNRGNFPPRFSGRQFPNYSSELNVNALELEDSALYLCASSLSGPGGSETQYFGPGTRLLVL.